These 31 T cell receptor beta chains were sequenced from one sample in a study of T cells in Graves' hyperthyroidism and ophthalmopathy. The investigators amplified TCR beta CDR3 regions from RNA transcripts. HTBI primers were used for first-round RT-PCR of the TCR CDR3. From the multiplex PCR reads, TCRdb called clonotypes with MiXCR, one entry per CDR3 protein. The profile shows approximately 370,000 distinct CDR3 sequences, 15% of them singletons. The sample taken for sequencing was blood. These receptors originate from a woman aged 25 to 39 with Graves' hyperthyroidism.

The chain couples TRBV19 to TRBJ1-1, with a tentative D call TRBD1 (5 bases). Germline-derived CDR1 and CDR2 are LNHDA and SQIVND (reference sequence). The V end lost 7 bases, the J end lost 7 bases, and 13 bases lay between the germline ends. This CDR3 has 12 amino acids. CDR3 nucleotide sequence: TGTGCCAGTACCGAGGGGCGCAGTGAAGCTTTCTTT. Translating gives CASTEGRSEAFF.

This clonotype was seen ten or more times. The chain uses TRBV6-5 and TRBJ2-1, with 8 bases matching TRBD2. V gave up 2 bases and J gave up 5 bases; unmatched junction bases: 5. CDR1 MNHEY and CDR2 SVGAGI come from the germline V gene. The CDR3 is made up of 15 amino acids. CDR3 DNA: TGTGCCAGCAGTTACCGGGAGGGTCCCAACAATGAGCAGTTCTTC. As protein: CASSYREGPNNEQFF.

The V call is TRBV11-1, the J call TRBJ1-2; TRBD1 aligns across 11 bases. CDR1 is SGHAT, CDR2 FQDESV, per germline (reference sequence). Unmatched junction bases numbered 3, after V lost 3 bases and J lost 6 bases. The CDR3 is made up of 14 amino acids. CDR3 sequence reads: CASSFRTGGHGYTF. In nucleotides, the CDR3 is TGTGCCAGCAGCTTTCGGACAGGGGGCCATGGCTACACCTTC.

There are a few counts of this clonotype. For the CDR3, the DNA is TGTGCCATCAAAGGGATAGCGGAGGGAGCTCGATACGAGCAGTACTTC. Encoded protein: CAIKGIAEGARYEQYF. The genes are TRBV10-3 and TRBJ2-7; D is possibly TRBD2 (6 bases). Germline V gene sequence: CDR1 ENHRY, CDR2 SYGVKD. This CDR3 comprises 16 residues. The V end was cut by 7 bases, the J end by 4 bases, with 23 bases between.

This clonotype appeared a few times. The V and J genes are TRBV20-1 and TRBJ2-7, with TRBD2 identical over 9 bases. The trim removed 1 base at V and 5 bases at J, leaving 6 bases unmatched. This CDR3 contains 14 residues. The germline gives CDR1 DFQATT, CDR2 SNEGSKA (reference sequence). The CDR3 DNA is TGCAGTGCTAGAGCTAGCGGGATTATAAACGAGCAGTACTTC. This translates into CSARASGIINEQYF.

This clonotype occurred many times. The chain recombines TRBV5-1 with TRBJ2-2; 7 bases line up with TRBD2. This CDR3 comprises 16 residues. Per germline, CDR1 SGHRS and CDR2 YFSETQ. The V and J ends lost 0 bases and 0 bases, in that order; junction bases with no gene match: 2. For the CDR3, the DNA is TGCGCCAGCAGCTTGGCGGCGGGGGCGAACACCGGGGAGCTGTTTTTT. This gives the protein CASSLAAGANTGELFF. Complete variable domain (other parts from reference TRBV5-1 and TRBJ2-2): KAGVTQTPRYLIKTRGQQVTLSCSPISGHRSVSWYQQTPGQGLQFLFEYFSETQRNKGNFPGRFSGRQFSNSRSEMNVSTLELGDSALYLCASSLAAGANTGELFFGEGSRLTVL.

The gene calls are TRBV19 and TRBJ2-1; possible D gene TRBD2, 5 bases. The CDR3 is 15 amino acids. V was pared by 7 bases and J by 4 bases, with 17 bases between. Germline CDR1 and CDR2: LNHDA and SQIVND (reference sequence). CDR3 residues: CASNTGIPSYNEQFF. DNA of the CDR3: TGTGCCAGTAACACCGGGATCCCCTCATACAATGAGCAGTTCTTC.

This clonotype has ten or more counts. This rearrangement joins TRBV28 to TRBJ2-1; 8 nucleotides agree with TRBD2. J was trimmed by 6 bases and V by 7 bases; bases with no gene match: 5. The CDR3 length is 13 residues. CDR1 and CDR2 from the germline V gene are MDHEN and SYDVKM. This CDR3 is CASIREGLNEQFF. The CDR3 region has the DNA TGTGCCAGCATCCGGGAGGGGCTCAATGAGCAGTTCTTC.

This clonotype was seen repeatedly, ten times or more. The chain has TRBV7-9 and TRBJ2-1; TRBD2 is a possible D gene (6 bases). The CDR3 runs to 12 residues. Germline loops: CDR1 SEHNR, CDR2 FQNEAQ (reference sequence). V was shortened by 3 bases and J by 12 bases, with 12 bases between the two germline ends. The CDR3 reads CASSLDYYTQFF. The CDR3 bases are TGTGCCAGCAGCTTGGACTACTATACGCAGTTCTTC.

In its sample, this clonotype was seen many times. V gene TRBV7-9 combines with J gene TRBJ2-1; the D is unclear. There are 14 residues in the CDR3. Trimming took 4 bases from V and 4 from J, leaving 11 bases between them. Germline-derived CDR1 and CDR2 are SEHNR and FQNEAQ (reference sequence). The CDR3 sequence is CASSSRTVYNEQFF. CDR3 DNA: TGTGCCAGCAGCTCGCGGACGGTTTACAATGAGCAGTTCTTC.

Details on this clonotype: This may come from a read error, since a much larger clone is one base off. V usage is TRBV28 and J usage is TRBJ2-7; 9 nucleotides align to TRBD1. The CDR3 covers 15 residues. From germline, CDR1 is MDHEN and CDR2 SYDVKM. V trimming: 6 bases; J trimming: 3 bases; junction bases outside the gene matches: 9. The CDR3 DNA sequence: TGTGCCAGCAGCGGCCCGGGACAGGGCAGCTACGAGCAGTACTTC. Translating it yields CASSGPGQGSYEQYF.

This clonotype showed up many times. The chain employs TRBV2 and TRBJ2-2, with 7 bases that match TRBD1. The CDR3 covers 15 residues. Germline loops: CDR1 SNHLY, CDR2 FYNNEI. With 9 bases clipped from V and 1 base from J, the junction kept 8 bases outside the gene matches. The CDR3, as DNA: TGTGCCAGTAAATCCGGACAGGTGAACACCGGGGAGCTGTTTTTT. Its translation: CASKSGQVNTGELFF.

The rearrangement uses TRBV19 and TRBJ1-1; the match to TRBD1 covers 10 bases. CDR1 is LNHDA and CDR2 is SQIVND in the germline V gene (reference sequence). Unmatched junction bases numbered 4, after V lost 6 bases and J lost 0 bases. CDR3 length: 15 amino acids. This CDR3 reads CASSMDRGMNTEAFF. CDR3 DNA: TGTGCCAGTAGCATGGACAGGGGGATGAACACTGAAGCTTTCTTT.

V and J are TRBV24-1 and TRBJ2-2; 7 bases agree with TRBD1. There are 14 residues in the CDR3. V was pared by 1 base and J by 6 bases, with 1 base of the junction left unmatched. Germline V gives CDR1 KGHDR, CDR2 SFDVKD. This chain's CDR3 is CATSDFRGPGELFF. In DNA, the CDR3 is TGTGCCACCAGTGATTTTAGGGGGCCCGGGGAGCTGTTTTTT.

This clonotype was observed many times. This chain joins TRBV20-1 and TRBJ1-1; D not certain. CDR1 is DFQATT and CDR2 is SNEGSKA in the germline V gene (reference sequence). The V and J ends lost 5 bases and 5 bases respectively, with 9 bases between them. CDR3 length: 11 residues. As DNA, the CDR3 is TGCAGTGCTGATTTGAGGACTGAAGCTTTCTTT. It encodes CSADLRTEAFF.

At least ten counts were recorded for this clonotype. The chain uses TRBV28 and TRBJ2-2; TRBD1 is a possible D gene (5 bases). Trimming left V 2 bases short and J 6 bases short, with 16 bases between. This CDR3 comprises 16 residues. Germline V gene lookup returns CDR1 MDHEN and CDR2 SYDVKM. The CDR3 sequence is CASSLLQGSWSGELFF. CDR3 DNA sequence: TGTGCCAGCAGTTTACTCCAGGGATCATGGTCCGGGGAGCTGTTTTTT.

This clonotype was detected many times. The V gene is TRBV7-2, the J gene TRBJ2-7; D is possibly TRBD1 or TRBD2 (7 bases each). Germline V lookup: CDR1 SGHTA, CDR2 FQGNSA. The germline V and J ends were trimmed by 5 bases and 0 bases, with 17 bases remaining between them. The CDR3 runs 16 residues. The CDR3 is CASSRRGGGSSYEQYF. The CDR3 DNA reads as TGTGCCAGCAGCCGCAGGGGGGGAGGCAGCTCCTACGAGCAGTACTTC.

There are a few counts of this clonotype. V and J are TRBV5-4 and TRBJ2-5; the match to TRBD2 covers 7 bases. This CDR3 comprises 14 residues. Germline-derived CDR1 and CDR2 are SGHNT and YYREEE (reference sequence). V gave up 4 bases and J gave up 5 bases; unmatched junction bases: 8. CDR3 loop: CASSPQTSTETQYF. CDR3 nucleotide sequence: TGTGCCAGCAGCCCCCAGACTAGCACGGAGACCCAGTACTTC.

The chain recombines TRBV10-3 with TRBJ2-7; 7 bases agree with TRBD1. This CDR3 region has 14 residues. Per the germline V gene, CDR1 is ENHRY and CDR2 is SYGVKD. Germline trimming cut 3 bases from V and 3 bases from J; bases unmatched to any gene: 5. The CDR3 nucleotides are TGTGCCATCAGTGACCCACGACAGGGCTACGAGCAGTACTTC. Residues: CAISDPRQGYEQYF.

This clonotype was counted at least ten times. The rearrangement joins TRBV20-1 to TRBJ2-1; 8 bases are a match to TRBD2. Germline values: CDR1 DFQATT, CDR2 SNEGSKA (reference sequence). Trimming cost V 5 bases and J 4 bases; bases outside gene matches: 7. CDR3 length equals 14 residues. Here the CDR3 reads CSAFGRASYNEQFF. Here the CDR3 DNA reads TGCAGTGCTTTCGGGAGGGCCTCGTACAATGAGCAGTTCTTC.

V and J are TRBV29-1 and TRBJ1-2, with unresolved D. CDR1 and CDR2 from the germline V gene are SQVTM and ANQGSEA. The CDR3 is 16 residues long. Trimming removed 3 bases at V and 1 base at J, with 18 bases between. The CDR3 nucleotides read TGCAGCGTTGAGGGAGAGGAAGGAAAACTTAACTATGGCTACACCTTC. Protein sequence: CSVEGEEGKLNYGYTF.

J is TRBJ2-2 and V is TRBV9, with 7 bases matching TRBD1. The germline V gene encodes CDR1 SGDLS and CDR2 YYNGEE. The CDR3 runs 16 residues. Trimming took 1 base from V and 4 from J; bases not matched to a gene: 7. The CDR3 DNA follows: TGTGCCAGCAGCGTAAGGGGGCAGGGCCCCACCGGGGAGCTGTTTTTT. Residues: CASSVRGQGPTGELFF.

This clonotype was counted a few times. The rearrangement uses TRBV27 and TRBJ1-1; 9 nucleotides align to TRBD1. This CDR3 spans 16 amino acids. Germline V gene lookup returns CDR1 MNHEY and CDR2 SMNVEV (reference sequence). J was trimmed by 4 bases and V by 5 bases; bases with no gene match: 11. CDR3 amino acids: CASSLPGQGIGTEAFF. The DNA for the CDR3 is TGTGCCAGCAGTCTCCCCGGACAGGGGATAGGCACTGAAGCTTTCTTT.

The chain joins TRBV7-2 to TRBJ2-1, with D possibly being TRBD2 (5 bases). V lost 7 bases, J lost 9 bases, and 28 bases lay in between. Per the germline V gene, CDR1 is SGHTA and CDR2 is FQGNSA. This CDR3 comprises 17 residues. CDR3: CASISTGLRNMAGEQFF. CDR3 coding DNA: TGTGCCAGCATCTCTACCGGACTGCGAAACATGGCGGGTGAGCAGTTCTTC.

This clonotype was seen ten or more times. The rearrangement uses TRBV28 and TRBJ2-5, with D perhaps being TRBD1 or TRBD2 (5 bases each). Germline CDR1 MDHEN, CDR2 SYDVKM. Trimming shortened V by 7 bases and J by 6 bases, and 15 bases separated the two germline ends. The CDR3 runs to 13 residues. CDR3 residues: CASTPGPEKTQYF. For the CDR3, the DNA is TGTGCCAGCACCCCGGGACCTGAGAAGACCCAGTACTTC. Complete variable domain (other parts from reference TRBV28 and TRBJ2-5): DVKVTQSSRYLVKRTGEKVFLECVQDMDHENMFWYRQDPGLGLRLIYFSYDVKMKEKGDIPEGYSVSREKKERFSLILESASTNQTSMYLCASTPGPEKTQYFGPGTRLLVL.

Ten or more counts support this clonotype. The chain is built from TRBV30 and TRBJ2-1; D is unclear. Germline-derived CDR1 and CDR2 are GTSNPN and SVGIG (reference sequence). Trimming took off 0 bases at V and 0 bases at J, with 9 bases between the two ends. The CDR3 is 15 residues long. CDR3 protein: CAWSVGSNSYNEQFF. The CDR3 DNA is TGTGCCTGGAGTGTTGGTTCCAACTCCTACAATGAGCAGTTCTTC.

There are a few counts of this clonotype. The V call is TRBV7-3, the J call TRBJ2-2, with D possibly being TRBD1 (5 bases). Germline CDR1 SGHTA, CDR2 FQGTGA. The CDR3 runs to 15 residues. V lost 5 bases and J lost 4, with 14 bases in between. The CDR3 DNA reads TGTGCCAGCAGCCCCCTGACAGCCTCCACCGGGGAGCTGTTTTTT. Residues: CASSPLTASTGELFF.

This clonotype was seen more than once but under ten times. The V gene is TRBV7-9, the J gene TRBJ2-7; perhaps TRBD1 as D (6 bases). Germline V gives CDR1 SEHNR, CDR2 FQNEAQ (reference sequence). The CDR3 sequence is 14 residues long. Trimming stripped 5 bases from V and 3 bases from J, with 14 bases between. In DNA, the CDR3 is TGTGCCAGCAGCCCTACCTTGACAGGCTACGAGCAGTACTTC. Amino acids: CASSPTLTGYEQYF.

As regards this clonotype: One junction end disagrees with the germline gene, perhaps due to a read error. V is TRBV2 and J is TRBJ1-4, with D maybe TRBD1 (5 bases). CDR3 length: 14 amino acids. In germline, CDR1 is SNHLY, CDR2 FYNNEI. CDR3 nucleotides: TGTGCCAGCCGCCTCGGGGCTTCTGGAGAAAGACTGTTTTTT. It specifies CASRLGASGERLFF. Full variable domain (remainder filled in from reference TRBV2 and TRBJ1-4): EPEVTQTPSHQVTQMGQEVILRCVPISNHLYFYWYRQILGQKVEFLVSFYNNEISEKSEIFDDQFSVERPDGSNFTLKIRSTKLEDSAMYFCASRLGASGERLFFGSGTQLSVL.

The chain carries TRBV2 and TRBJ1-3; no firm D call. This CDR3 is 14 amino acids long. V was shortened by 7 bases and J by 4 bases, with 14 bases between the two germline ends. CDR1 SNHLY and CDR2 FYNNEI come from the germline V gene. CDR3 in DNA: TGTGCCAGCATGGAGCAGGAGGCGGGAAACACCATATATTTT. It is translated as CASMEQEAGNTIYF.

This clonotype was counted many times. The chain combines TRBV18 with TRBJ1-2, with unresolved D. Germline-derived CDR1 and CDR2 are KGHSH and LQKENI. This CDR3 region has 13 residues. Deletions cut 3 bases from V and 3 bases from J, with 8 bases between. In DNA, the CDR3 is TGTGCCAGCTCACCTGGGTATGACTATGGCTACACCTTC. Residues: CASSPGYDYGYTF. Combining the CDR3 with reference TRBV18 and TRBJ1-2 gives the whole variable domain NAGVMQNPRHLVRRRGQEARLRCSPMKGHSHVYWYRQLPEEGLKFMVYLQKENIIDESGMPKERFSAEFPKEGPSILRIQQVVRGDSAAYFCASSPGYDYGYTFGSGTRLTVV.